The present T cell receptor (beta chain) was sequenced within a study of shared clonotypes between healthy human individuals. Method: immunoSEQ multiplex PCR; TCRdb's copy keeps in-frame clones and lacks some. The data show 450,000 or so clones, with roughly three quarters seen just once and around 12% held by the top ten. This receptor was obtained from a woman aged 40 to 50 in good health. Some clones in this sample may be carry-over from other donors' samples. The source material was PBMCs.

This chain's CDR3 is CASSLAPGPFRGANVLTF. The CDR3 bases are TGTGCCAGCAGCTTAGCCCCAGGGCCTTTCAGGGGGGCCAACGTCCTGACTTTC. The chain recombines TRBV7-8 with TRBJ2-6; maybe TRBD1 (5 bases). The V gene lost 0 bases and the J gene lost 4 bases, with 16 bases spanning the gap. The CDR3 covers 18 residues. Germline loops: CDR1 SGHVS, CDR2 FQNEAQ.